This passage covers 21 T cell receptor beta chains from one sample sequenced in a study of glioma-infiltrating T cells. The iRepertoire nested amplicon-rescue multiplex PCR amplified TCR alpha and beta CDR3s from RNA. TCRdb used MiXCR to reprocess the multiplex PCR reads, holding one entry per CDR3 protein. Found here are over 100,000 distinct CDR3 sequences, around 25% of them singletons; the top ten hold approximately 35%. Sequencing input: glioma tissue, nonneoplastic brain tissue, or PBMCs (not recorded which). The source of these receptors is a human donor with low-grade glioma or glioblastoma, undergoing nonglioma brain surgery, or in good health (not recorded which).

In regard to this clonotype: Just one base apart from a much larger clone, this may be a read error. The chain joins TRBV7-9 to TRBJ2-2; D is unclear. CDR1 and CDR2 from the germline V gene are SEHNR and FQNEAQ (reference sequence). The CDR3 runs 12 residues. The CDR3 sequence is CASTVPTWELFF. CDR3 nucleotides: TGTGCCAGCACCGTCCCCACCTGGGAGCTGTTTTTT.

The chain is built from TRBV9 and TRBJ2-1, with 7 bases that match TRBD2. Germline assignment: CDR1 SGDLS and CDR2 YYNGEE. The V and J ends lost 4 bases and 0 bases, in that order; junction bases with no gene match: 13. There are 18 residues in the CDR3. The CDR3 loop is CASSPTSAGLSSYNEQFF. The CDR3, as DNA: TGTGCCAGCAGCCCCACTAGCGCGGGCCTCAGCTCCTACAATGAGCAGTTCTTC.

In this sample, this clonotype turned up many times. The chain joins TRBV7-9 to TRBJ2-3; 14 nucleotides line up with TRBD2. This CDR3 region has 17 residues. V was clipped by 3 bases and J by 2 bases; unmatched bases: 4. Per the germline V gene, CDR1 is SEHNR and CDR2 is FQNEAQ (reference sequence). In DNA form, the CDR3 reads TGTGCCAGCAGCTTCGGACTAGCGGGAGGCCCCACAGATACGCAGTATTTT. Translation: CASSFGLAGGPTDTQYF.

This clonotype occurred a few times. A much larger clone sits a single nucleotide away, making a read error possible. The CDR3 spells CAPSTYNEQFF. DNA for the CDR3: TGTGCCCCCAGTACCTACAATGAGCAGTTCTTC. The chain is built from TRBV24-1 and TRBJ2-1, with unresolved D. The CDR3 totals 11 residues. Germline CDR1 and CDR2: KGHDR and SFDVKD.

The rearrangement joins TRBV5-6 to TRBJ2-5; D remains unclear. V lost 4 bases to trimming and J lost 2 bases, with 12 bases between them. Germline values: CDR1 SGHDT, CDR2 YYEEEE. CDR3 length equals 14 residues. In DNA form, the CDR3 reads TGTGCCAGCAGCGCCAGACATGCTCAAGAGACCCAGTACTTC. This translates into CASSARHAQETQYF. The full variable domain, with the rest looked up from reference TRBV5-6 and TRBJ2-5, is DAGVTQSPTHLIKTRGQQVTLRCSPKSGHDTVSWYQQALGQGPQFIFQYYEEEERQRGNFPDRFSGHQFPNYSSELNVNALLLGDSALYLCASSARHAQETQYFGPGTRLLVL.

Of note for this clonotype: Given a much more abundant clone one base away, this may be a read error. V usage is TRBV4-3 and J usage is TRBJ2-5; no reliable D call. The CDR3 has 17 residues. Trimming removed 1 base at V and 4 bases at J, with 19 bases between. Germline V gene sequence: CDR1 LGHNA, CDR2 YSLEER. In DNA, the CDR3 is TGCGCCAGCAGCCAAGTAGTGGCCTCATCATATGGAGAGACCCAGTACTTC. Its protein is CASSQVVASSYGETQYF.

This clonotype was found a few times. The V and J genes are TRBV7-9 and TRBJ2-5, with 13 bases matching TRBD2. Germline CDR1 reads SEHNR; CDR2 reads FQNEAQ (reference sequence). The CDR3 is 16 amino acids. The V segment lost 1 base and the J segment 2 bases; nucleotides outside the gene matches: 1. This CDR3 is CASSLEGLAGQETQYF. For the CDR3, the DNA is TGTGCCAGCAGCTTAGAGGGACTAGCGGGACAAGAGACCCAGTACTTC.

This clonotype was seen ten or more times. The V gene is TRBV6-1, the J gene TRBJ2-1; weak D call: TRBD1 (6 bases). Germline assignment: CDR1 MNHNS and CDR2 SASEGT. Trimming stripped 5 bases from V and 5 bases from J, with 13 bases between. The CDR3 covers 14 residues. This CDR3 is CASSSTDRNNEQFF. In DNA, the CDR3 is TGTGCCAGCAGTTCAACGGACAGAAACAATGAGCAGTTCTTC.

This clonotype was seen only a few times. Mismatch with germline at one junction end may stem from a read error. The chain carries TRBV6-4 and TRBJ2-5; 8 bases are shared with TRBD2. Looked up from germline, CDR1 is MRHNA and CDR2 is SNTAGT. CDR3 length: 10 residues. Here the CDR3 reads CASSDSGTSF. CDR3 in DNA: TGTGCCAGCAGTGACTCTGGGACTAGCTTC.

The sample holds many counts of this clonotype. The gene calls are TRBV28 and TRBJ1-5; possibly TRBD1 for D (5 bases). CDR1 MDHEN and CDR2 SYDVKM come from the germline V gene. The CDR3 spans 12 residues. Trimming took 7 bases from V and 6 from J, leaving 10 bases between them. CDR3 in DNA: TGTGCCAGCACCTCAGGGTTTCAGCCCCAGCATTTT. As protein: CASTSGFQPQHF.

This clonotype occurred many times. DNA of the CDR3: TGTGCCGCTTCGGGAGCCTCCTACGAGCAGTACTTC. Translation: CAASGASYEQYF. The rearrangement links TRBV10-3 to TRBJ2-7, with TRBD2 as a possible D gene (6 bases). The CDR3 sequence is 12 residues long. Deletions cut 11 bases from V and 0 bases from J, with 11 bases between. Germline V gene data show CDR1 as ENHRY and CDR2 as SYGVKD.

This clonotype occurred many times. This CDR3 is CASSLKNTEAFF. The CDR3, as DNA: TGTGCCAGCAGTTTAAAGAACACTGAAGCTTTCTTT. The V and J genes are TRBV28 and TRBJ1-1; D gene unclear. The germline gives CDR1 MDHEN, CDR2 SYDVKM. Trimming took off 2 bases at V and 1 base at J, with 2 bases between the two ends. The CDR3 has 12 amino acids.

The CDR3 DNA follows: TGTGCCAGCAGATCAGCCGGGGGACACGGGGAGCTGTTTTTT. Amino acids: CASRSAGGHGELFF. The V gene is TRBV12-3 or TRBV12-4, the J gene TRBJ2-2; possibly TRBD1 or TRBD2 for D (6 bases each). CDR3 size: 14 residues. The V gene lost 6 bases and the J gene lost 7 bases, with 15 bases spanning the gap.

This clonotype came up many times. CDR3 in amino acids: CSAFRDTPFGAFF. CDR3 bases: TGCAGTGCTTTTCGGGACACCCCATTCGGAGCTTTCTTT. This chain links TRBV20-1 with TRBJ1-1; possibly TRBD1 for D (6 bases). V lost 5 bases, J lost 10 bases, and 20 bases lay in between. Germline CDR1 DFQATT, CDR2 SNEGSKA (reference sequence). The CDR3 consists of 13 residues.

In this sample, this clonotype turned up many times. This sequence joins TRBV20-1 and TRBJ1-1; D gene unclear. Germline assignment: CDR1 DFQATT and CDR2 SNEGSKA (reference sequence). This CDR3 is 14 amino acids long. Trimming left V 6 bases short and J 1 base short, with 15 bases between. The CDR3 loop is CSAPPAGRNTEAFF. CDR3 coding DNA: TGCAGTGCCCCTCCGGCCGGGAGGAACACTGAAGCTTTCTTT.

The V and J genes are TRBV7-9 and TRBJ2-1, with D perhaps matching TRBD1 (6 bases). With 5 bases removed from V and 3 bases from J, the gap between germline ends came to 14 bases. From germline, CDR1 is SEHNR and CDR2 FQNEAQ (reference sequence). The CDR3 contains 15 residues. The DNA for the CDR3 is TGTGCCAGCAGCGGGAGACAGGAACTCTACAATGAGCAGTTCTTC. Amino acid sequence: CASSGRQELYNEQFF.

Points on this clonotype: Since no conserved phenylalanine or tryptophan closes the CDR3, a read error is the likely cause. The rearrangement links TRBV7-9 to TRBJ2-1, with TRBD2 identical over 11 bases. CDR1 is SEHNR, CDR2 FQNEAQ, per germline (reference sequence). This CDR3 has 17 residues. The CDR3 region is CASNLATSGGWYNEQFL. Here the CDR3 DNA reads TGTGCCAGCAACTTAGCCACTAGCGGGGGCTGGTACAATGAGCAGTTCTTA.

Remarks on this clonotype: A read error may explain this, as a much larger clone is one base away. J is TRBJ2-3 and V is TRBV4-1, with D perhaps being TRBD1 or TRBD2 (6 bases each). The germline gives CDR1 MGHRA, CDR2 YSYEKL. This CDR3 spans 17 amino acids. The CDR3 coding sequence is TGCGCCAGCAGCCAAGATGGTGGGGGGCGAAGTTTATATACGAAGTATTTT. This codes for CASSQDGGGRSLYTKYF.

Notes on this clonotype: Since a much larger clone is just one base distant, this may be a read error. The V call is TRBV5-1, the J call TRBJ2-1, with 7 positions matching TRBD1. Germline CDR1 reads SGHRS; CDR2 reads YFSETQ. The CDR3 spans 15 residues. The DNA for the CDR3 is TGCGCCAGCAGCCCGGGGACAGTTAGATCCAATGAGAAGTTCTTC. This sequence encodes CASSPGTVRSNEKFF.

As for this clonotype: A read error may produce the germline difference seen at one junction end. The CDR3 DNA reads as TGTGCTACGGGAGGGGGTTATAGCAATGAGCCCCAGCATTTT. This gives the protein CATGGGYSNEPQHF. The chain employs TRBV19 and TRBJ1-5; weak D call: TRBD1 (6 bases). CDR3 length: 14 amino acids. The V gene's germline CDR1 is LNHDA and CDR2 SQIVND (reference sequence).

The genes are TRBV13 and TRBJ2-5, with D possibly TRBD2 on 6 matching bases. V dropped 7 bases and J dropped 2 bases, with 14 bases sitting between them. CDR3 size: 14 residues. Germline CDR1 PRHDT, CDR2 FYEKMQ (reference sequence). CDR3 coding DNA: TGTGCCAGCACCACAGCAGGGAGGCAAGAGACCCAGTACTTC. Translated, it gives CASTTAGRQETQYF.